Listed below are T cell receptor beta chains from one sample, sequenced in a study of regulatory T cells in long-lasting Graves disease. TCRdb independently ran MiXCR on the multiplex PCR reads; one entry per CDR3 protein. This table has approximately 690,000 distinct CDR3 sequences, about 32% appearing once. This specimen was peripheral blood mononuclear cells (PBMCs), taken when the disease was refractory, from a patient treated with antithyroid drugs. These receptors all come from a female donor with Graves disease. Both conserved end residues are part of each CDR3. A D gene is named only where the DNA matches it firmly. Size values are once, few and many counts, or a class for expanded clones, and some rows have none.

d_gene: TRBD1
abundance: -
len: 16
j_gene: TRBJ1-5
v_gene: TRBV15
CDR3nt: TGTGCCACCAGCAGAGATAGGCAGGGGGCCTCCCAGCCCCAGCATTTT
CDR3aa: CATSRDRQGASQPQHF

d_gene: TRBD2
abundance: few
len: 14
j_gene: TRBJ2-1
v_gene: TRBV13
CDR3nt: TGTGCCAGCAGAGAAGGCGGGAGGGGTCGTGAGCAGTTCTTC
CDR3aa: CASREGGRGREQFF

d_gene: -
abundance: -
len: 19
j_gene: TRBJ1-5
v_gene: TRBV6-1
CDR3nt: TGTGCCAGCAGTGAAATGGCAGCTACCAGGGGATGGGCAAATCAGCCCCAGCATTTT
CDR3aa: CASSEMAATRGWANQPQHF

d_gene: -
abundance: -
len: 16
j_gene: TRBJ1-1
v_gene: TRBV28
CDR3nt: TGTGCCAGCAGTTTGTTCAGGGAGCGGGCAGGCACTGAAGCTTTCTTT
CDR3aa: CASSLFRERAGTEAFF

d_gene: -
abundance: few
len: 13
j_gene: TRBJ1-1
v_gene: TRBV29-1
CDR3nt: TGCAGCGTTGAGGGGGTTCTGAGCACTGAAGCTTTCTTT
CDR3aa: CSVEGVLSTEAFF

d_gene: -
abundance: once
len: 18
j_gene: TRBJ1-2
v_gene: TRBV5-5
CDR3nt: TGTGCCAGCAGCTTAGTCCCCCGACCGTCTGGGGACGACTATGGCTACACCTTC
CDR3aa: CASSLVPRPSGDDYGYTF

d_gene: TRBD2
abundance: -
len: 14
j_gene: TRBJ2-2
v_gene: TRBV24-1
CDR3nt: TGTGCCACCAGTGCCGCGGGAGGCTCCGGGGAGCTGTTTTTT
CDR3aa: CATSAAGGSGELFF

d_gene: -
abundance: -
len: 15
j_gene: TRBJ1-1
v_gene: TRBV30
CDR3nt: TGTGCCTGGAGTGTATCTCCCGCAGGTCTGACTGAAGCTTTCTTT
CDR3aa: CAWSVSPAGLTEAFF

d_gene: TRBD1
abundance: -
len: 17
j_gene: TRBJ1-5
v_gene: TRBV6-9
CDR3nt: TGTGCCAGCAGTTACGAAACGGGACAGGGGACCCATCAGCCCCAGCATTTT
CDR3aa: CASSYETGQGTHQPQHF

d_gene: -
abundance: -
len: 13
j_gene: TRBJ2-7
v_gene: TRBV30
CDR3nt: TGTGCCTGGAGCCCAGACTACTCCTACGAGCAGTACTTC
CDR3aa: CAWSPDYSYEQYF

d_gene: -
abundance: -
len: 15
j_gene: TRBJ1-1
v_gene: TRBV10-3
CDR3nt: TGTGCCATCAGCGGACGCCCGACTCGGGAGACTGAAGCTTTCTTT
CDR3aa: CAISGRPTRETEAFF

d_gene: -
abundance: -
len: 11
j_gene: TRBJ1-2
v_gene: TRBV12-3/TRBV12-4
CDR3nt: TGTGCCAGCAAGGCAGCAGATGGCTACACCTTC
CDR3aa: CASKAADGYTF

d_gene: TRBD1
abundance: few
len: 13
j_gene: TRBJ1-2
v_gene: TRBV20-1
CDR3nt: TGCAGTGCTAGAGGCCAGGGGGGCTTTGGCTACACCTTC
CDR3aa: CSARGQGGFGYTF

d_gene: TRBD1
abundance: -
len: 15
j_gene: TRBJ1-1
v_gene: TRBV4-1
CDR3nt: TGCGCCAGCAGCCAGGGACAGGGGTGGAACACTGAAGCTTTCTTT
CDR3aa: CASSQGQGWNTEAFF